Listed here are 18 T cell receptor beta chains from one sample, sequenced in a study of T cells expressing NK-cell markers. Following a re-call of the 5' RACE reads, TCRdb has one entry per CDR3 protein and lacks DNA. This sample contains roughly 160,000 distinct CDR3 sequences. The sequenced material came from blood T cells: a sorted CD56 or NKG2C T cell subset, CD4+ or CD8+ T cells, or bulk PBMC T cells (not recorded which). These receptors were collected from a woman aged 18 to 75 in good health.

The chain has TRBV7-9 and TRBJ2-1; TCRdb lists TRBD1, though no DNA is available to test this call. Germline assignment: CDR1 SEHNR and CDR2 FQNEAQ (reference sequence). The CDR3 is 15 residues long. The CDR3 protein is CASSSPATGYNEQFF.

The V gene is TRBV7-2, the J gene TRBJ2-4; with no DNA, the TCRdb D assignment of TRBD2 cannot be verified. This CDR3 contains 17 residues. The germline CDR1 and CDR2 sequences are SGHTA and FQGNSA. The CDR3 spells CASSRPGLAGTKNIQYF.

The J gene is TRBJ2-1, the V gene TRBV12-3 or TRBV12-4; no DNA is available, so the TRBD2 call from TCRdb remains unchecked. There are 14 residues in the CDR3. CDR3 loop: CADTRREFTNEQFF.

This chain joins TRBV5-1 and TRBJ2-1; the D call of TRBD2 rests on TCRdb alone, since no DNA is present to check it. Germline loops: CDR1 SGHRS, CDR2 YFSETQ. This CDR3 has 15 residues. CDR3: CASSLVGPRVEEQFF.

The chain recombines TRBV12-5 with TRBJ2-1; TCRdb gives TRBD1 as the D gene, but with no DNA this cannot be confirmed. Germline CDR1 LGHNT, CDR2 FRNRAP. This CDR3 contains 16 residues. The CDR3 loop is CASGPPRTGEVVEQFF.

The J gene is TRBJ1-1, the V gene TRBV20-1; the TCRdb call, TRBD1, lacks DNA for checking. The CDR3 sequence is 12 residues long. CDR1 DFQATT and CDR2 SNEGSKA come from the germline V gene (reference sequence). The CDR3 here is CSANRGNTEAFF.

This chain joins TRBV5-1 and TRBJ1-6; TCRdb's D call of TRBD1 is untestable without DNA. The CDR3 is made up of 15 amino acids. The germline gives CDR1 SGHRS, CDR2 YFSETQ. This CDR3 reads CASSLSTGENSPLHF.

Here the CDR3 reads CASSLSGREVPQHF. The rearrangement links TRBV7-9 to TRBJ1-5. The CDR3 consists of 14 residues. The V gene's germline CDR1 is SEHNR and CDR2 FQNEAQ (reference sequence).

The chain joins TRBV7-2 to TRBJ2-1; TCRdb's D call, TRBD1, is unchecked because there is no DNA. This CDR3 region has 12 residues. Germline-derived CDR1 and CDR2 are SGHTA and FQGNSA. Here the CDR3 reads CASSLGTGKQFF.

The J gene is TRBJ2-1, the V gene TRBV28; the TCRdb call, TRBD2, lacks DNA for checking. The germline V gene encodes CDR1 MDHEN and CDR2 SYDVKM. CDR3 length: 18 amino acids. CDR3 protein: CASSPTSGRANSQNEQFF.

The chain uses TRBV30 and TRBJ2-3; TCRdb gives TRBD2 as the D gene, but with no DNA this cannot be confirmed. Germline loops: CDR1 GTSNPN, CDR2 SVGIG (reference sequence). This CDR3 spans 13 amino acids. The CDR3 sequence: CAWGTSGTDTQYF. Full variable domain (outside the CDR3, taken from reference TRBV30 and TRBJ2-3): SQTIHQWPATLVQPVGSPLSLECTVEGTSNPNLYWYRQAAGRGLQLLFYSVGIGQISSEVPQNLSASRPQDRQFILSSKKLLLSDSGFYLCAWGTSGTDTQYFGPGTRLTVL.

The rearrangement joins TRBV27 to TRBJ2-7; TCRdb's D call, TRBD2, is unchecked because there is no DNA. This CDR3 region has 15 residues. Germline CDR1 MNHEY, CDR2 SMNVEV (reference sequence). CDR3 loop: CASSLSERSIYEQYF.

This chain joins TRBV7-9 and TRBJ1-1. CDR1 SEHNR and CDR2 FQNEAQ come from the germline V gene (reference sequence). This CDR3 is 11 amino acids long. Here the CDR3 reads CASSPMWEAFF.

The chain has TRBV20-1 and TRBJ2-5; TCRdb proposes TRBD1, but this gene call is untestable without DNA. The CDR3 consists of 13 residues. Germline CDR1 and CDR2: DFQATT and SNEGSKA (reference sequence). The CDR3 spells CSVVDRGQETQYF.

This chain uses TRBV9 with TRBJ2-1; TCRdb's D call, TRBD2, is unchecked because there is no DNA. The germline V gene encodes CDR1 SGDLS and CDR2 YYNGEE. This CDR3 is built from 14 residues. The CDR3 sequence: CASSVERGRNEQFF.

This chain connects TRBV9 to TRBJ1-1. There are 13 residues in the CDR3. In germline, CDR1 is SGDLS, CDR2 YYNGEE. The CDR3 protein is CASSSALVTEAFF.

The V call is TRBV18, the J call TRBJ1-1; TCRdb selects TRBD1, and the lack of DNA leaves this call unchecked. Germline V gene data show CDR1 as KGHSH and CDR2 as LQKENI. The CDR3 sequence is 15 residues long. Here the CDR3 reads CASSPGDRGTTEAFF.

The gene calls are TRBV5-1 and TRBJ2-3; TCRdb lists TRBD2, though no DNA is available to test this call. CDR1 and CDR2 (germline): SGHRS, YFSETQ. The CDR3 extends over 16 amino acids. The CDR3 sequence: CASTLTSGRAADTQYF.